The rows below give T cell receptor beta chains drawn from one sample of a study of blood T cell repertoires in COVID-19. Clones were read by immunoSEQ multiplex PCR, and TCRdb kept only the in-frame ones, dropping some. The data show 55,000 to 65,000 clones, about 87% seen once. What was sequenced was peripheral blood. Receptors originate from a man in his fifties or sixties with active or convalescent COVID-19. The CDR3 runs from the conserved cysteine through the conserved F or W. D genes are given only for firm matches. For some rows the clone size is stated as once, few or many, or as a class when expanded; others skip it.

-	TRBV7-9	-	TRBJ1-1	CASSLGQLNTEAFF	TGTGCCAGCAGCTTAGGACAGTTGAACACTGAAGCTTTCTTT
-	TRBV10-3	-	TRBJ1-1	CAAKGEGYTEAFF	TGTGCCGCCAAAGGGGAGGGGTACACTGAAGCTTTCTTT
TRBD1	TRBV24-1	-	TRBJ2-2	CATSDHPGTGRDGSTGELFF	TGTGCCACCAGTGATCACCCCGGGACAGGACGAGATGGAAGTACCGGGGAGCTGTTTTTT
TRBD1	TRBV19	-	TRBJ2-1	CASSAGQAGSYNEQFF	TGTGCCAGTAGTGCCGGACAGGCAGGATCCTACAATGAGCAGTTCTTC
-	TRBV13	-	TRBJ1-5	CASSLGRVQPQHF	TGTGCCAGCAGCTTAGGCAGGGTTCAGCCCCAGCATTTT
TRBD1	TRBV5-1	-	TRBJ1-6	CASSLDGTGDNSPLHF	TGCGCCAGCAGCTTGGATGGGACAGGGGATAATTCACCCCTCCACTTT
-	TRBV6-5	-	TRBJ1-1	CASRLRQMNTEAFF	TGTGCCAGCAGACTTCGACAGATGAACACTGAAGCTTTCTTT
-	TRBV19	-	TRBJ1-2	CASSFEQGSYGYTF	TGTGCCAGTAGTTTTGAACAGGGAAGCTATGGCTACACCTTC
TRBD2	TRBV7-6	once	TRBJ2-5	CASSLSGRSWETQYF	TGTGCCAGCAGCCTTAGCGGGAGGTCTTGGGAGACCCAGTACTTC
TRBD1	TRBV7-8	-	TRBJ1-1	CASSSPDRGTMNTEAFF	TGTGCCAGCAGCTCTCCGGACAGGGGGACCATGAACACTGAAGCTTTCTTT
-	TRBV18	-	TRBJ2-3	CASSPPGADTQYF	TGTGCCAGCTCACCGCCCGGGGCAGATACGCAGTATTTT
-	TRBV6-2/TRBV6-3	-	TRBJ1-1	CASSYDTPNTEAFF	TGTGCCAGCAGTTACGACACTCCGAACACTGAAGCTTTCTTT
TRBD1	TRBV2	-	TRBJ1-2	CASSKGQGARGYTF	TGTGCCAGCAGCAAGGGACAGGGGGCGCGGGGCTACACCTTC
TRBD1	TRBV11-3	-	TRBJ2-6	CASSERTGKAGANVLTF	TGTGCCAGCAGCGAGAGGACAGGGAAGGCTGGGGCCAACGTCCTGACTTTC
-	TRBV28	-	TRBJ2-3	CASSLGPKDKYF	TGTGCCAGCAGTTTAGGGCCCAAGGATAAGTATTTT
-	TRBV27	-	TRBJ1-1	CASSLWGENTEAFF	TGTGCCAGCAGTTTATGGGGGGAGAACACTGAAGCTTTCTTT
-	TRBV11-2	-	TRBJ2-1	CASSFFSSYNEQFF	TGTGCCAGCAGCTTCTTTAGCTCCTACAATGAGCAGTTCTTC
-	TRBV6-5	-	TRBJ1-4	CASSNRAATNEKLFF	TGTGCCAGCAGCAACAGGGCCGCAACTAATGAAAAACTGTTTTTT
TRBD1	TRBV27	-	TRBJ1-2	CASSPRQGSYYGYTF	TGTGCCAGCAGTCCCCGACAGGGATCGTACTATGGCTACACCTTC
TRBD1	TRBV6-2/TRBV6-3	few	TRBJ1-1	CASSYFRDRGRNTEAFF	TGTGCCAGCAGTTACTTCCGGGACAGGGGACGGAACACTGAAGCTTTCTTT
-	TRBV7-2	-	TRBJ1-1	CASSLVPGRITEAFF	TGTGCCAGCAGCTTAGTTCCGGGTAGGATCACTGAAGCTTTCTTT
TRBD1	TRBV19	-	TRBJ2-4	CASTSTGEINIQYF	TGTGCCAGTACCTCGACAGGGGAGATAAACATTCAGTACTTC
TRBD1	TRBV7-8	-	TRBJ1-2	CASSSWDRSNSNYGYTF	TGTGCCAGCAGCTCATGGGACAGGTCCAACTCTAACTATGGCTACACCTTC
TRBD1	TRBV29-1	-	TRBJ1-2	CSATGQAGYGYTF	TGCAGCGCCACGGGACAGGCGGGATATGGCTACACCTTC
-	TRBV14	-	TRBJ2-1	CASSQGLSGEQFF	TGTGCCAGCAGCCAAGGTTTATCGGGAGAGCAGTTCTTC
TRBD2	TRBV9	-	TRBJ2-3	CASSGRTSGRADTQYF	TGTGCCAGCAGCGGCCGGACTAGCGGGAGGGCAGATACGCAGTATTTT
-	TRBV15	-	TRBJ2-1	CATSNRQRGNEQFF	TGTGCCACCAGCAACCGACAGAGAGGAAATGAGCAGTTCTTC
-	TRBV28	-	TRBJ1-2	CASGTRGYGYTF	TGTGCCAGCGGGACCAGGGGCTATGGCTACACCTTC
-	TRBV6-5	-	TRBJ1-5	CASRFRGINQPQHF	TGTGCCAGTCGATTTAGGGGCATCAATCAGCCCCAGCATTTT
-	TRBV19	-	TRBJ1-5	CASSITGTGDQPQHF	TGTGCCAGTAGTATTACGGGGACGGGGGATCAGCCCCAGCATTTT
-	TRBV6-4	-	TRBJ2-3	CASSRGAWADTQYF	TGTGCCAGCAGTCGTGGGGCCTGGGCAGATACGCAGTATTTT
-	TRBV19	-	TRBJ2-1	CASKEGAAYNEQFF	TGTGCCAGTAAGGAGGGAGCGGCCTACAATGAGCAGTTCTTC
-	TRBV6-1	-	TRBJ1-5	CASSEGTLQPQHF	TGTGCCAGCAGTGAAGGGACTCTTCAGCCCCAGCATTTT
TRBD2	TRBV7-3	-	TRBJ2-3	CASSLSGGPPDTQYF	TGTGCCAGCAGCTTATCGGGGGGGCCTCCAGATACGCAGTATTTT
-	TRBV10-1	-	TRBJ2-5	CASTLRGETQYF	TGCGCCAGCACCCTCCGGGGAGAGACCCAGTACTTC
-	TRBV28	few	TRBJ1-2	CASSYRTGIYGYTF	TGTGCCAGCAGCTACCGCACAGGGATCTATGGCTACACCTTC
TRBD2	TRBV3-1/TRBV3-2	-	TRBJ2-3	CASSPPGGIADTQYF	TGTGCCAGCAGCCCGCCGGGGGGGATCGCAGATACGCAGTATTTT
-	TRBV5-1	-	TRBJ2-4	CASRLSSELAKNIQYF	TGCGCCAGCAGGTTATCTAGCGAACTAGCCAAAAACATTCAGTACTTC
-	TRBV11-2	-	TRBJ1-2	CASSPVSPVPRGYTF	TGTGCCAGCAGCCCGGTCTCCCCGGTGCCAAGAGGCTACACCTTC
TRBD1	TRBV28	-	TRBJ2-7	CASSTSGTGAYEQYF	TGTGCCAGCAGTACCTCCGGGACAGGGGCTTACGAGCAGTACTTC
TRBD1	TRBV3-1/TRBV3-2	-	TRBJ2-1	CASSRQGGQFF	TGTGCCAGCAGCCGACAGGGTGGGCAGTTCTTC
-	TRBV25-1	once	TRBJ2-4	CASSEGAPRDIQYF	TGTGCCAGCAGTGAGGGGGCTCCTAGGGACATTCAGTACTTC
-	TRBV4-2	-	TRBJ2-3	CASSQGRIRTDTQYF	TGTGCCAGCAGCCAAGGGCGGATCCGCACAGATACGCAGTATTTT
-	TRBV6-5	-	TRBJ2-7	CASSYLSGTYEQYF	TGTGCCAGCAGTTACCTCTCAGGTACCTACGAGCAGTACTTC
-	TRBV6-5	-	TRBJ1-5	CASSYSRWGDQPQHF	TGTGCCAGCAGTTACTCCCGTTGGGGGGATCAGCCCCAGCATTTT
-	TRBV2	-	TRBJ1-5	CASSSSQLSNQPQHF	TGTGCCAGCAGCAGCTCACAGTTAAGCAATCAGCCCCAGCATTTT
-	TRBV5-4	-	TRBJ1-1	CASSSTGVNTEAFF	TGTGCCAGCAGCTCAACGGGAGTGAACACTGAAGCTTTCTTT
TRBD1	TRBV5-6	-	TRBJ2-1	CASSGDGTAGNNEQFF	TGTGCCAGCAGTGGGGACGGGACAGCAGGAAACAATGAGCAGTTCTTC
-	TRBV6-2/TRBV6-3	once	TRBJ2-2	CASSSTLPAGELFF	TGTGCCAGCAGTTCGACACTGCCGGCCGGGGAGCTGTTTTTT
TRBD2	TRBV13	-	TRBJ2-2	CASSLTSPNTGELFF	TGTGCCAGCAGCTTGACTAGCCCGAACACCGGGGAGCTGTTTTTT
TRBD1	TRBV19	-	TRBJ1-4	CASTPSDRVYEKLFF	TGTGCCAGTACCCCCTCGGACAGGGTGTACGAAAAACTGTTTTTT
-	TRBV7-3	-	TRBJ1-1	CASSLVLNTEAFF	TGTGCCAGCAGCTTAGTCTTGAACACTGAAGCTTTCTTT
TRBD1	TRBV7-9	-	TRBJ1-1	CASSLGKGARNTEAFF	TGTGCCAGCAGCTTAGGCAAGGGGGCGCGGAACACTGAAGCTTTCTTT
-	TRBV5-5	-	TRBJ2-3	CASSLNTPSTDTQYF	TGTGCCAGCAGCTTGAACACACCCAGCACAGATACGCAGTATTTT